These 7 T cell receptor beta chains came from one sample sequenced in a study of blood T cell repertoires in COVID-19. Profiling relied on immunoSEQ multiplex PCR, and the TCRdb table lists in-frame clones only, not all of them. The profile covers 25,000 to 40,000 clones, with roughly nine tenths appearing a single time and roughly 5.2% taken by the ten largest. Sequencing was performed on peripheral blood. The receptor set was obtained from a human donor in a cohort sampled during active COVID-19.

The rearrangement uses TRBV27 and TRBJ1-6; no clear D. This CDR3 is 13 amino acids long. Per germline, CDR1 MNHEY and CDR2 SMNVEV (reference sequence). The germline V and J ends were trimmed by 7 bases and 7 bases, with 11 bases remaining between them. CDR3 sequence: CASKWQANSPLHF. The CDR3 DNA reads as TGTGCCAGCAAATGGCAGGCAAATTCACCCCTCCACTTT.

The CDR3 protein is CASSSGLATYNEQFF. CDR3 sequence (DNA): TGTGCCAGCAGCTCGGGACTAGCGACCTACAATGAGCAGTTCTTC. The chain has TRBV7-2 and TRBJ2-1, with TRBD2 identical over 10 bases. After removal of 4 bases from V and 2 bases from J, the junction contained 2 bases not matched to a gene. Germline assignment: CDR1 SGHTA and CDR2 FQGNSA. The length of the CDR3 is 15 residues.

The rearrangement joins TRBV12-3 or TRBV12-4 to TRBJ1-2; 7 bases match TRBD1. The junction had 7 bases not matched to a gene; V was cut back by 7 bases and J by 8 bases. The CDR3 totals 12 residues. The CDR3 coding sequence is TGTGCCAGCAAACAGGGGATGGAAGGCTACACCTTC. The encoded protein is CASKQGMEGYTF.

V usage is TRBV29-1 and J usage is TRBJ2-1, with D possibly being TRBD2 (5 bases). With 0 bases removed from V and 8 bases from J, the gap between germline ends came to 8 bases. This CDR3 has 12 amino acids. CDR1 and CDR2 from the germline V gene are SQVTM and ANQGSEA. In nucleotides, the CDR3 is TGCAGCGTTGAAGATACTAGGGATGAGCAGTTCTTC. Translation gives CSVEDTRDEQFF.

This chain joins TRBV11-1 and TRBJ2-1, with a weak D call TRBD1 (6 bases). Trimming removed 5 bases at V and 4 bases at J, with 12 bases between. Looked up from germline, CDR1 is SGHAT and CDR2 is FQDESV (reference sequence). This CDR3 spans 14 amino acids. Here the CDR3 DNA reads TGTGCCAGCAGCACGAAAGGGGGTTACAATGAGCAGTTCTTC. Its translation is CASSTKGGYNEQFF. Full variable domain (remainder filled in from reference TRBV11-1 and TRBJ2-1): EAEVAQSPRYKITEKSQAVAFWCDPISGHATLYWYRQILGQGPELLVQFQDESVVDDSQLPKDRFSAERLKGVDSTLKIQPAELGDSAMYLCASSTKGGYNEQFFGPGTRLTVL.

J is TRBJ1-6 and V is TRBV25-1; D is perhaps TRBD1 (5 bases). CDR1 and CDR2 (germline): MGHDK, SYGVNS. The V gene lost 1 base and the J gene lost 11 bases, with 12 bases spanning the gap. CDR3 length equals 14 residues. CDR3 DNA: TGTGCCAGCAGTGAATTAAGGGGTCGGACACCCCTCCACTTT. Residues: CASSELRGRTPLHF.

The chain is built from TRBV4-3 and TRBJ1-2; 7 positions agree with TRBD1. In germline, CDR1 is LGHNA, CDR2 YSLEER. The CDR3 has 15 residues. The trim removed 4 bases at V and 4 bases at J, leaving 9 bases unmatched. The CDR3, as DNA: TGCGCCAGCAGCCTCCAGGCAGGGGGAATCTATGGCTACACCTTC. Protein: CASSLQAGGIYGYTF.